These 19 T cell receptor beta chains came from one sample sequenced in a study of OX40 agonist ivuxolimab in advanced cancers. TCRdb's copy holds only in-frame clones and misses some; the assay was immunoSEQ multiplex PCR. The sample lists fewer than 100,000 clones; 80% to 90% were seen once. Material: CD4+ or CD8+ T cells sorted from blood, obtained in a trial of the OX40 agonist ivuxolimab. These receptors were obtained from an adult with an advanced solid tumor such as melanoma, head and neck, liver or kidney cancer.

Concerning this clone: The junction departs from the called germline gene at one end, perhaps through a read error. The chain links TRBV6-1 to TRBJ2-1, with D perhaps assigned TRBD1 or TRBD2 (6 bases each). This CDR3 spans 12 amino acids. Germline-derived CDR1 and CDR2 are MNHNS and SASEGT. CDR3 protein: CANSRGEGEQFF. The CDR3 DNA sequence: TGTGCCAACAGTAGGGGGGAAGGTGAGCAGTTCTTC.

This chain uses TRBV5-1 with TRBJ2-5; D is perhaps TRBD2 (6 bases). Per the germline V gene, CDR1 is SGHRS and CDR2 is YFSETQ. The CDR3 length is 14 residues. V shed 9 bases and J shed 0 bases, with 15 bases lying between them. In DNA, the CDR3 is TGCGCCACCCGCGCGGGAACGCACCAAGAGACCCAGTACTTC. Translation: CATRAGTHQETQYF.

The V call is TRBV6-4, the J call TRBJ2-3; a possible D gene is TRBD2 (6 bases). V lost 6 bases to trimming and J lost 4 bases, with 17 bases between them. The V gene's germline CDR1 is MRHNA and CDR2 SNTAGT. This CDR3 is built from 15 residues. The CDR3 region is CASRWRGRLSDTQYF. The CDR3 DNA follows: TGTGCCAGCAGGTGGAGGGGCCGTTTATCAGATACGCAGTATTTT.

This clone occurred a few times. The genes are TRBV6-5 and TRBJ1-4; D remains unclear. Between the trimmed V and J ends, which lost 11 bases and 4 bases, there was a span of 17 bases. This CDR3 is 14 amino acids long. From germline, CDR1 is MNHEY and CDR2 SVGAGI. The CDR3 DNA follows: TGTGCCTCAAGCGTAGGGCGGAATAATGAAAAACTGTTTTTT. It translates to CASSVGRNNEKLFF.

The chain employs TRBV7-2 and TRBJ2-1; TRBD2 aligns across 9 bases. The CDR3 totals 15 residues. Germline loops: CDR1 SGHTA, CDR2 FQGNSA. V shed 1 base, J shed 9 bases, and the junction held 7 bases outside the gene matches. DNA of the CDR3: TGTGCCAGCAGCTTAGAGGGGACTAGCTGGAGTGAGCAGTTCTTC. Translating it yields CASSLEGTSWSEQFF.

The V gene is TRBV4-2, the J gene TRBJ1-4; no clear D gene. The germline V gene encodes CDR1 LGHNA and CDR2 YNFKEQ. The V end was cut by 2 bases, the J end by 2 bases, with 6 bases between. The CDR3 has 14 residues. CDR3 nucleotide sequence: TGTGCCAGCAGCCAATCCCGGACTAATGAAAAACTGTTTTTT. Its translation: CASSQSRTNEKLFF.

V is TRBV7-2 and J is TRBJ2-3, with D hard to call. Trimming pared 0 bases from V and 4 bases from J, leaving 11 bases between. The CDR3 totals 15 residues. The germline gives CDR1 SGHTA, CDR2 FQGNSA. CDR3 residues: CASSLAQATADTQYF. In nucleotides, the CDR3 is TGTGCCAGCAGCTTAGCGCAGGCCACCGCAGATACGCAGTATTTT.

V gene TRBV6-5 combines with J gene TRBJ1-4, with 8 bases identical to TRBD1. CDR3 size: 15 residues. V lost 10 bases to trimming and J lost 3 bases; unmatched junction nucleotides: 10. Germline CDR1 and CDR2: MNHEY and SVGAGI. DNA of the CDR3: TGTGCCACCTACCCCCAGGGGGCACCTAATGAAAAACTGTTTTTT. Protein: CATYPQGAPNEKLFF.

V gene TRBV10-2 combines with J gene TRBJ1-4, with no clear D. The germline V gene has CDR1 WSHSY and CDR2 SAAADI. The CDR3 length is 13 residues. Trimming stripped 4 bases from V and 7 bases from J, with 10 bases between. The CDR3 coding sequence is TGCGCCAGCAGTGCCCAGGACGGTGAAAAACTGTTTTTT. This translates into CASSAQDGEKLFF.

This clone was seen a single time. J is TRBJ2-3 and V is TRBV7-2; D gene ambiguous. V was clipped by 5 bases and J by 3 bases, with 12 bases between them. Germline CDR1 and CDR2: SGHTA and FQGNSA. This CDR3 contains 14 residues. The CDR3 reads CASSRAEDTDTQYF. As DNA, the CDR3 is TGTGCCAGCAGCCGTGCCGAGGATACAGATACGCAGTATTTT.

This clone was picked up one time. The V gene is TRBV6-5, the J gene TRBJ1-6; 7 nucleotides match TRBD1. Germline V gene lookup returns CDR1 MNHEY and CDR2 SVGAGI. J was trimmed by 11 bases and V by 5 bases; bases with no gene match: 6. This CDR3 has 13 amino acids. In DNA form, the CDR3 reads TGTGCCAGCAGTACGAGACAGGGAACACCCCTCCACTTT. Translation gives CASSTRQGTPLHF.

The chain joins TRBV13 to TRBJ1-2; D is perhaps TRBD1 (6 bases). Germline V gene sequence: CDR1 PRHDT, CDR2 FYEKMQ (reference sequence). Trimming shortened V by 6 bases and J by 4 bases, and 21 bases separated the two germline ends. CDR3 length: 16 residues. The DNA of the CDR3 is TGTGCCAGCAGAAACCGGACAGTCACAGCGTTCTATGGCTACACCTTC. It yields the protein CASRNRTVTAFYGYTF.

In its sample, this clone was seen once. The CDR3 loop reads CASSLGRTSTLKETQYF. The CDR3 DNA reads as TGTGCCAGCAGCTTAGGCCGGACAAGTACCCTGAAAGAGACCCAGTACTTC. This sequence joins TRBV7-9 and TRBJ2-5, with a possible D match to TRBD1 (5 bases). Trimming shortened V by 1 base and J by 3 bases, and 18 bases separated the two germline ends. Germline values: CDR1 SEHNR, CDR2 FQNEAQ (reference sequence). CDR3 length equals 17 residues.

For this clone: Other DNA sequences in this specimen translate into the identical CDR3. The rearrangement joins TRBV7-9 to TRBJ1-1; 7 bases are a match to TRBD1. CDR3 length: 14 residues. Per the germline V gene, CDR1 is SEHNR and CDR2 is FQNEAQ (reference sequence). With V trimmed by 1 base and J by 4 bases, 3 bases remained unmatched. The CDR3 loop is CASSLGQGFTEAFF. CDR3 coding DNA: TGTGCCAGCAGCTTAGGACAGGGCTTCACTGAAGCTTTCTTT.

The chain has TRBV5-4 and TRBJ2-7; D gene unclear. The germline gives CDR1 SGHNT, CDR2 YYREEE (reference sequence). The CDR3 spans 11 residues. Trimming took 2 bases from V and 3 from J, leaving 3 bases between them. The CDR3: CASSFNYEQYF. Written as DNA, the CDR3 is TGTGCCAGCAGCTTCAACTACGAGCAGTACTTC.

The chain uses TRBV7-8 and TRBJ1-2; 7 positions match TRBD1. Germline CDR1 and CDR2: SGHVS and FQNEAQ. V gave up 4 bases and J gave up 8 bases; unmatched junction bases: 7. The CDR3 is 13 residues long. The CDR3 loop reads CASSSTDREGYTF. The CDR3 DNA reads as TGTGCCAGCAGCTCGACAGACAGGGAAGGCTACACCTTC.

CDR3 DNA sequence: TGTGCCACCAGCCGCCGGGACAGCTACGAGCAGTACTTC. This gives the protein CATSRRDSYEQYF. The gene calls are TRBV15 and TRBJ2-7, with TRBD1 identical over 7 bases. CDR1 and CDR2 (germline): LNHNV, YYDKDF (reference sequence). The J segment lost 3 bases and the V segment lost 5 bases, leaving 4 bases of the junction unmatched. The CDR3 runs 13 residues. Full variable domain (remainder filled in from reference TRBV15 and TRBJ2-7): DAMVIQNPRYQVTQFGKPVTLSCSQTLNHNVMYWYQQKSSQAPKLLFHYYDKDFNNEADTPDNFQSRRPNTSFCFLDIRSPGLGDTAMYLCATSRRDSYEQYFGPGTRLTVT.

The chain employs TRBV5-4 and TRBJ2-7; 9 bases map to TRBD1. J lost 2 bases, V lost 6 bases, and 9 bases had no gene match. In germline, CDR1 is SGHNT, CDR2 YYREEE (reference sequence). The CDR3 is made up of 15 amino acids. CDR3 nucleotides: TGTGCCAGCACCCCGGGACAGGGAAGCGCCTACGAGCAGTACTTC. Encoded protein: CASTPGQGSAYEQYF.

This rearrangement joins TRBV2 to TRBJ1-2; 8 nucleotides match TRBD1. This CDR3 has 13 amino acids. With 6 bases clipped from V and 4 bases from J, the junction kept 4 bases outside the gene matches. CDR1 and CDR2 from the germline V gene are SNHLY and FYNNEI. CDR3 protein: CASSYGQGYGYTF. The CDR3 bases are TGTGCCAGCAGCTACGGACAGGGCTATGGCTACACCTTC.